The rows below give T cell receptor beta chains drawn from one sample of a study of blood T cell repertoires in COVID-19. Profiling relied on immunoSEQ multiplex PCR, and the TCRdb table lists in-frame clones only, not all of them. The data show over 35,000 clones, over 75% seen once. Sequencing was done on a sample of peripheral blood. These receptors all come from a man between 60 and 70 years old with acute or convalescent COVID-19. CDR3s include the opening cysteine and the closing phenylalanine or tryptophan. A D gene is named only where the DNA matches it firmly. Clone size is not always given. Where it is, it says once, few, many or a class for expanded clones.

d_call	clone_size	j_call	v_call	cdr3_aa	cdr3_nt
TRBD1	-	TRBJ2-4	TRBV5-4	CASSGVAAGQGTNIQYF	TGTGCCAGCAGCGGAGTCGCCGCAGGACAGGGAACAAACATTCAGTACTTC
-	-	TRBJ1-2	TRBV28	CASSLPIPTPQGGYTF	TGTGCCAGCAGTCTCCCGATCCCGACACCTCAGGGTGGCTACACCTTC
TRBD1	-	TRBJ1-5	TRBV6-5	CASRGDRGSNQPQHF	TGTGCCAGCAGGGGTGACAGGGGAAGCAATCAGCCCCAGCATTTT
TRBD1	once	TRBJ1-2	TRBV4-1	CASSQDDRDYGYTF	TGCGCCAGCAGCCAAGATGACAGGGACTATGGCTACACCTTC
TRBD1	-	TRBJ2-5	TRBV9	CASSLTGEETQYF	TGTGCCAGCAGCCTGACAGGGGAAGAGACCCAGTACTTC
-	once	TRBJ1-5	TRBV6-6	CASRGQSLYSNQPQHF	TGTGCCAGCAGAGGACAGAGCCTATATAGCAATCAGCCCCAGCATTTT
TRBD1	-	TRBJ1-5	TRBV28	CASTTGTGAGGPQHF	TGTGCCAGCACCACCGGGACAGGGGCCGGTGGGCCCCAGCATTTT
TRBD2	-	TRBJ2-7	TRBV5-5	CASSPRRGRVNEQYF	TGTGCCAGCAGCCCCCGTCGCGGGAGAGTCAACGAGCAGTACTTC
TRBD1	-	TRBJ2-3	TRBV6-5	CASNAGGARTDTQYF	TGTGCCAGCAATGCAGGGGGCGCACGCACAGATACGCAGTATTTT
-	-	TRBJ2-2	TRBV6-5	CASSSGVAGSGELFF	TGTGCCAGCAGTTCCGGGGTAGCTGGGAGCGGGGAGCTGTTTTTT
-	-	TRBJ2-1	TRBV27	CATGLLGFNEQFF	TGTGCCACCGGACTATTAGGGTTTAATGAGCAGTTCTTC
TRBD2	once	TRBJ2-1	TRBV11-2	CASSLGSLAGDVNEQFF	TGTGCCAGCAGCTTAGGATCGCTAGCGGGAGACGTAAATGAGCAGTTCTTC
TRBD1	-	TRBJ1-2	TRBV5-6	CASSHGTGGSSYGYTF	TGTGCCAGCAGCCACGGGACAGGGGGTAGTAGCTATGGCTACACCTTC
TRBD1	once	TRBJ1-5	TRBV27	CASRGTGGTQPQHF	TGTGCCAGCAGAGGGACAGGGGGCACTCAGCCCCAGCATTTT
-	-	TRBJ2-7	TRBV11-3	CASSLDSPTTRQAMPYEQYF	TGTGCCAGCAGCTTAGATTCCCCCACCACGAGGCAAGCAATGCCCTACGAGCAGTACTTC
-	-	TRBJ2-3	TRBV28	CASSFRGGLKDTQYF	TGTGCCAGCAGTTTCAGGGGAGGGCTGAAAGATACGCAGTATTTT
-	-	TRBJ2-2	TRBV7-2	CASRPWGGTGELFF	TGTGCCAGCCGCCCCTGGGGCGGAACCGGGGAGCTGTTTTTT
-	-	TRBJ2-1	TRBV5-1	CASSPGALAANEQFF	TGCGCCAGCAGCCCCGGTGCTCTAGCCGCGAATGAGCAGTTCTTC
-	-	TRBJ2-7	TRBV1	CTSSQTPGQGYEQYF	TGCACCAGCAGCCAGACCCCGGGACAGGGCTACGAGCAGTACTTC
TRBD1	-	TRBJ1-2	TRBV3-1/TRBV3-2	CASSLWGDSVGYTF	TGTGCCAGCAGCCTCTGGGGGGACAGCGTGGGCTACACCTTC
TRBD1	few	TRBJ2-1	TRBV18	CASSSSIPGQEFYNEQFF	TGTGCCAGCTCAAGCTCGATCCCGGGACAGGAATTCTACAATGAGCAGTTCTTC
TRBD2	-	TRBJ2-2	TRBV9	CASSVGEGLAGANTGELFF	TGTGCCAGCAGCGTAGGGGAGGGGCTAGCGGGAGCGAACACCGGGGAGCTGTTTTTT
-	once	TRBJ2-2	TRBV5-5	CASSLVLIGGSLAGELFF	TGTGCCAGCAGCTTGGTTCTAATTGGGGGGAGTTTGGCCGGGGAGCTGTTTTTT
TRBD1	once	TRBJ2-2	TRBV24-1	CATSDPDRDTGELFF	TGTGCCACCAGTGACCCTGACAGGGACACCGGGGAGCTGTTTTTT
-	-	TRBJ1-2	TRBV2	CASTITKYGYTF	TGTGCCAGCACCATAACAAAATATGGCTACACCTTC
TRBD2	-	TRBJ2-7	TRBV3-1/TRBV3-2	CASSTREGYEQYF	TGTGCCAGCAGCACCCGGGAGGGTTACGAGCAGTACTTC
-	-	TRBJ1-5	TRBV24-1	CATSAGAGNQPQHF	TGTGCCACCAGTGCAGGGGCCGGTAATCAGCCCCAGCATTTT
TRBD1	-	TRBJ1-5	TRBV18	CASSRGTGGAGQPQHF	TGTGCCAGCTCCCGAGGGACAGGGGGCGCGGGTCAGCCCCAGCATTTT
-	-	TRBJ1-5	TRBV2	CASSDSYRDQPQHF	TGTGCCAGCAGTGATAGTTACAGGGACCAGCCCCAGCATTTT
-	-	TRBJ2-1	TRBV24-1	CATSDLYRANEQFF	TGTGCCACCAGTGATTTGTACAGGGCCAATGAGCAGTTCTTC
-	-	TRBJ2-2	TRBV27	CASRTVPLATGELFF	TGTGCCAGCAGGACAGTTCCCTTGGCCACCGGGGAGCTGTTTTTT
-	-	TRBJ2-5	TRBV30	CAWSVVPGEETQYF	TGTGCCTGGAGTGTAGTTCCCGGGGAAGAGACCCAGTACTTC
TRBD2	-	TRBJ2-7	TRBV5-1	CASTSGLAGYEQYF	TGCGCCAGCACCTCCGGACTAGCGGGATACGAGCAGTACTTC
TRBD1	-	TRBJ1-1	TRBV2	CASSWGQGNTEAFF	TGTGCCAGCAGTTGGGGACAGGGGAACACTGAAGCTTTCTTT
-	-	TRBJ2-7	TRBV27	CASSQSRGYEQYF	TGTGCCAGCAGCCAATCACGGGGCTACGAGCAGTACTTC
TRBD2	-	TRBJ2-1	TRBV6-6	CASSPRTSGRGGNEQFF	TGTGCCAGCAGTCCCCGGACTAGCGGGAGAGGGGGCAATGAGCAGTTCTTC
-	medium-sized	TRBJ2-2	TRBV25-1	CASSPRGATTGELFF	TGTGCCAGCAGTCCTCGGGGGGCCACCACCGGGGAGCTGTTTTTT
-	-	TRBJ2-2	TRBV11-2	CASSLAQAGELFF	TGTGCCAGCAGCTTAGCCCAGGCCGGGGAGCTGTTTTTT
-	-	TRBJ1-1	TRBV5-1	CASRRTRTGFWTEAFF	TGCGCCAGCAGGCGTACTAGAACAGGGTTTTGGACTGAAGCTTTCTTT
-	-	TRBJ2-5	TRBV7-2	CASSLGRGETQYF	TGTGCCAGCAGCTTAGGGAGGGGAGAGACCCAGTACTTC
-	-	TRBJ2-1	TRBV20-1	CSAREHVQFF	TGCAGTGCTAGAGAACACGTTCAGTTCTTC
-	few	TRBJ2-2	TRBV11-2	CASSSGQTGELFF	TGTGCCAGCAGCTCAGGACAGACCGGGGAGCTGTTTTTT
TRBD2	-	TRBJ2-1	TRBV10-2	CASSEGTSGDNEQFF	TGCGCCAGCAGTGAGGGGACTAGCGGCGACAATGAGCAGTTCTTC
TRBD2	-	TRBJ2-2	TRBV5-1	CARSRDGGKTGELFF	TGCGCCCGCAGCCGAGACGGGGGGAAAACCGGGGAGCTGTTTTTT
-	once	TRBJ1-5	TRBV5-1	CASNPGIEDSNQPQHF	TGCGCCAGCAATCCGGGGATCGAAGATAGCAATCAGCCCCAGCATTTT
TRBD1	once	TRBJ2-2	TRBV6-5	CASRARTGVPGELFF	TGTGCCAGCAGGGCAAGAACAGGGGTACCCGGGGAGCTGTTTTTT
-	-	TRBJ1-2	TRBV4-1	CASSLDGWLCTF	TGCGCCAGCAGCCTAGACGGGTGGCTCTGCACCTTC
-	-	TRBJ2-3	TRBV4-3	CASSQGYRSSTDTQYF	TGCGCCAGCAGCCAAGGGTACAGATCTAGCACAGATACGCAGTATTTT
-	-	TRBJ2-5	TRBV5-4	CASSAQGGGETQYF	TGTGCCAGCAGCGCCCAGGGAGGAGGAGAGACCCAGTACTTC
-	-	TRBJ2-3	TRBV21-1	CASSAWDRGPDTQYF	TGTGCCAGCAGCGCCTGGGACAGGGGCCCAGATACGCAGTATTTT
TRBD2	-	TRBJ2-1	TRBV9	CASSVSPARLAGGEQFF	TGTGCCAGCAGCGTCTCCCCAGCGAGACTAGCGGGAGGGGAGCAGTTCTTC